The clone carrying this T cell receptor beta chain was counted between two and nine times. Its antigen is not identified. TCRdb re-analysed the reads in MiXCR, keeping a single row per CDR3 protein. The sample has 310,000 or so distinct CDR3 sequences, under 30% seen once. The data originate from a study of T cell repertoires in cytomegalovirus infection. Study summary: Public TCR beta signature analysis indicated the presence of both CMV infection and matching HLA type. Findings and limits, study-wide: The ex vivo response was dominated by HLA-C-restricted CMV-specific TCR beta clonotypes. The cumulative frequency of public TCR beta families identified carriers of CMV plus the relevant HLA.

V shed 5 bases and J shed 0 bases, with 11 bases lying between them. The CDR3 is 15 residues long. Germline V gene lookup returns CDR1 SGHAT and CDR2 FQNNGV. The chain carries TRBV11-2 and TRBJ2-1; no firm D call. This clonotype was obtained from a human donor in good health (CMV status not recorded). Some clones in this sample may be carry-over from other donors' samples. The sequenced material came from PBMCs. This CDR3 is CASSKQQSSYNEQFF. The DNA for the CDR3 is TGTGCCAGCAGCAAACAGCAGAGCTCCTACAATGAGCAGTTCTTC.